Below are 18 T cell receptor beta chains sequenced from a single sample in a study of blood T cell repertoires in COVID-19 (dated by TCRdb to 2019 to 2021). Libraries were built with the immunoSEQ multiplex PCR assay. TCRdb re-hosts the immuneACCESS table, in-frame sequences only. Its copies lack some clones; in the studies checked, an unresolved V gene accounts for under half of them, and the cause for the rest is not known. The table for this sample lists 120,000 to 150,000 clones; approximately 88% of them were counted only once. The top ten clones comprise under 5.5% of the sample. Sample: PBMCs or T cells enriched from blood (not recorded which). The source is a man in his forties with acute COVID-19.

This chain uses TRBV30 with TRBJ2-7; 8 bases align to TRBD1. The CDR3 contains 12 residues. V shed 3 bases, J shed 6 bases, and the junction held 4 bases outside the gene matches. The germline V gene encodes CDR1 GTSNPN and CDR2 SVGIG (reference sequence). The CDR3 region is CAWRRTGLEQYF. The CDR3 DNA reads TGTGCCTGGAGACGGACAGGGCTCGAGCAGTACTTC.

The chain couples TRBV9 to TRBJ2-1, with TRBD2 as a possible D gene (5 bases). This CDR3 contains 13 residues. Germline CDR1 reads SGDLS; CDR2 reads YYNGEE. The V end lost 0 bases, the J end lost 7 bases, and 8 bases lay between the germline ends. CDR3 amino acids: CASSVEWRNEQFF. For the CDR3, the DNA is TGTGCCAGCAGCGTAGAGTGGAGGAATGAGCAGTTCTTC.

The chain joins TRBV4-1 to TRBJ2-7; possibly TRBD2 for D (5 bases). The CDR3 runs to 15 residues. Trimming stripped 3 bases from V and 2 bases from J, with 14 bases between. Germline V gene data show CDR1 as MGHRA and CDR2 as YSYEKL. The CDR3 sequence: CASSQAAGYPYEQYF. CDR3 nucleotide sequence: TGCGCCAGCAGCCAGGCTGCGGGCTACCCCTACGAGCAGTACTTC.

CDR3 region: CASTISRDRGRTTNEKLFF. For the CDR3, the DNA is TGTGCCAGCACCATATCCCGGGACAGGGGGCGAACAACTAATGAAAAACTGTTTTTT. The chain uses TRBV21-1 and TRBJ1-4; TRBD1, the table's D call, lacks a check against the DNA. TRBV21-1 is recorded as a pseudogene. The CDR3 runs to 19 residues.

The genes are TRBV18 and TRBJ1-2; D remains unclear. V was shortened by 3 bases and J by 0 bases, with 11 bases between the two germline ends. The CDR3 covers 15 residues. CDR1 and CDR2 from the germline V gene are KGHSH and LQKENI. Here the CDR3 reads CASSPEAVSNYGYTF. The CDR3 DNA follows: TGTGCCAGCTCACCGGAGGCCGTATCTAACTATGGCTACACCTTC.

CDR3 sequence (DNA): TGTGCCAGCAGCGTAGCGGGACAGCGGAATGAAAAACTGTTTTTT. Its protein is CASSVAGQRNEKLFF. The chain recombines TRBV9 with TRBJ1-4; 7 bases fit TRBD1. The ends lost 0 bases at V and 5 bases at J; junction bases unmatched: 4. The CDR3 consists of 15 residues. Looked up from germline, CDR1 is SGDLS and CDR2 is YYNGEE.

This clone was seen only once. The CDR3 DNA is TGTGCCAGTAGTACCGGGACAGGGGGGAAGAGTGAGCAGTTCTTC. Its protein is CASSTGTGGKSEQFF. This chain uses TRBV19 with TRBJ2-1; 11 bases are a match to TRBD1. The germline V gene encodes CDR1 LNHDA and CDR2 SQIVND (reference sequence). This CDR3 has 15 residues. The V gene end was trimmed by 4 bases and the J gene end by 9 bases; junction bases not matched to a gene: 8.

The CDR3 protein is CASTPGGRPYYGYTF. CDR3 in DNA: TGTGCCAGCACCCCCGGGGGGCGTCCCTACTATGGCTACACCTTC. J is TRBJ1-2 and V is TRBV5-5, with a possible D match to TRBD1 (6 bases). CDR1 is SGHKS, CDR2 YYEKEE, per germline (reference sequence). Trimming stripped 6 bases from V and 3 bases from J, with 18 bases between. The CDR3 covers 15 residues.

This CDR3 reads CASSQDPGTTQYF. CDR3 coding DNA: TGCGCCAGCAGCCAAGATCCGGGGACAACGCAGTATTTT. The V and J genes are TRBV4-3 and TRBJ2-3; D might be TRBD1 (6 bases). The V end was cut by 0 bases, the J end by 9 bases, with 10 bases between. CDR3 size: 13 residues. In germline, CDR1 is LGHNA, CDR2 YSLEER.

In its sample, this clone was seen a few times. The chain links TRBV28 to TRBJ2-2; the D gene is possibly TRBD2 (5 bases). The germline gives CDR1 MDHEN, CDR2 SYDVKM. The CDR3 length is 15 residues. With 6 bases removed from V and 0 bases from J, the gap between germline ends came to 11 bases. DNA for the CDR3: TGTGCCAGCAGCCGTGGACTCGCGAACACCGGGGAGCTGTTTTTT. This sequence encodes CASSRGLANTGELFF.

The rearrangement uses TRBV12-5 and TRBJ2-1; D might be TRBD2 (6 bases). This CDR3 has 13 residues. V shed 0 bases and J shed 7 bases, with 7 bases lying between them. Germline CDR1 and CDR2: LGHNT and FRNRAP. The CDR3 loop is CASGLVGGNEQFF. CDR3 in DNA: TGTGCTAGTGGTTTGGTTGGGGGGAATGAGCAGTTCTTC.

The chain has TRBV3-1 (or the pseudogene TRBV3-2) and TRBJ1-2; 8 positions agree with TRBD1. There are 13 residues in the CDR3. The germline CDR1 and CDR2 sequences are LGHDT and YNNKEL (reference sequence). J was trimmed by 4 bases and V by 4 bases; bases with no gene match: 2. The CDR3 DNA reads as TGTGCCAGCAGCCGACAGGGGACCTATGGCTACACCTTC. This sequence encodes CASSRQGTYGYTF.

CDR3 residues: CASSLSRRTSSGPYNEQFF. The CDR3 DNA sequence: TGTGCCAGCAGTCTAAGTAGAAGGACTAGCTCGGGCCCCTACAATGAGCAGTTCTTC. The chain uses TRBV27 and TRBJ2-1; 8 bases are shared with TRBD2. The CDR3 extends over 19 amino acids. Germline-derived CDR1 and CDR2 are MNHEY and SMNVEV (reference sequence). J gave up 2 bases and V 5 bases, and 17 bases lay outside the gene matches.

The chain joins TRBV30 to TRBJ2-1; tentative D call: TRBD2 (5 bases). V lost 2 bases and J lost 9, with 14 bases in between. CDR1 GTSNPN and CDR2 SVGIG come from the germline V gene (reference sequence). This CDR3 spans 13 amino acids. The CDR3 DNA follows: TGTGCCTGGAGTACCGGGGTTCTGAGTGAGCAGTTCTTC. Translation: CAWSTGVLSEQFF.

In this sample, this clone turned up once. The genes are TRBV6-5 and TRBJ2-2, with D perhaps TRBD2 (5 bases). The V gene's germline CDR1 is MNHEY and CDR2 SVGAGI. Trimming pared 5 bases from V and 4 bases from J, leaving 5 bases between. The CDR3 totals 12 residues. CDR3: CASSRGTGELFF. CDR3 nucleotide sequence: TGTGCCAGCAGTCGGGGCACCGGGGAGCTGTTTTTT.

The chain uses TRBV7-9 and TRBJ2-5; no definite D call. The CDR3 is 13 residues long. Germline loops: CDR1 SEHNR, CDR2 FQNEAQ (reference sequence). Trimming removed 3 bases at V and 2 bases at J, with 7 bases between. Here the CDR3 reads CASSFERQETQYF. DNA for the CDR3: TGTGCCAGCAGCTTTGAACGGCAAGAGACCCAGTACTTC.

The DNA for the CDR3 is TGTGCCAGCAGCGGAACCGGCGGGAGAGGCCAAGAGACCCAGTACTTC. This sequence encodes CASSGTGGRGQETQYF. The chain links TRBV7-2 to TRBJ2-5, with 7 nucleotides matching TRBD2. The CDR3 sequence is 16 residues long. J gave up 1 base and V 5 bases, and 10 bases lay outside the gene matches. Germline values: CDR1 SGHTA, CDR2 FQGNSA.

The chain has TRBV28 and TRBJ2-7; 9 bases match TRBD1. CDR1 is MDHEN, CDR2 SYDVKM, per germline. With V trimmed by 2 bases and J by 6 bases, 8 bases remained unmatched. The CDR3 covers 15 residues. The CDR3 DNA reads TGTGCCAGCAGTTTAGGGGGACAGGGTGGTCCCGAGCAGTACTTC. It is translated as CASSLGGQGGPEQYF.